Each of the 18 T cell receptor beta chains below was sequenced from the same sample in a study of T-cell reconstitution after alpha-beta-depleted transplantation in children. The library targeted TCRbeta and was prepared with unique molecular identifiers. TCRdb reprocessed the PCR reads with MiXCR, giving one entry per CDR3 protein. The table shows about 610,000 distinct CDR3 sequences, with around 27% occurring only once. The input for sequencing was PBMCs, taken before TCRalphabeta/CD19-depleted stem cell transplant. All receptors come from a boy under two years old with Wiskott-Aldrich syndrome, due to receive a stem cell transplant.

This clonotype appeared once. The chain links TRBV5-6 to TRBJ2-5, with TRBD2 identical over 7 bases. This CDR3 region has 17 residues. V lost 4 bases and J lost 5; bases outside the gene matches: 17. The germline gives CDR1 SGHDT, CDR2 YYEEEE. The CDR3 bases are TGTGCCAGCAGCGAACGCGCGGGAGTAGGGCAGGGCGAGACCCAGTACTTC. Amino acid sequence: CASSERAGVGQGETQYF.

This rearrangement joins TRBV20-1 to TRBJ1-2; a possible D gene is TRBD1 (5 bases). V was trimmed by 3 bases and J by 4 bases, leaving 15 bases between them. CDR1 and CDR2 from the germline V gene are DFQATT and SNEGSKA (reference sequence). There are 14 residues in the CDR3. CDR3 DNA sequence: TGCAGTGCTAGGGGTCGACAGATGGGCTATGGCTACACCTTC. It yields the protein CSARGRQMGYGYTF.

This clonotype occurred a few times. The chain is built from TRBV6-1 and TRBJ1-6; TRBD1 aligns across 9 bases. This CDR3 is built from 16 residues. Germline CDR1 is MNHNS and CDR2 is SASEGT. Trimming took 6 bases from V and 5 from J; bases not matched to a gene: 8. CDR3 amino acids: CASRPMDRGNNSPLHF. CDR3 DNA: TGTGCCAGCAGACCAATGGACAGGGGCAATAATTCACCCCTCCACTTT.

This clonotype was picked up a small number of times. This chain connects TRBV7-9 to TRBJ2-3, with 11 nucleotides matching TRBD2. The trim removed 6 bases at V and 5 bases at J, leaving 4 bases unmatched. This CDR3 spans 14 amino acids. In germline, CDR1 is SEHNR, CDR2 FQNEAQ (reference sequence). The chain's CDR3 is CASRRTSGRDTQYF. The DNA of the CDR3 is TGTGCCAGCAGGAGAACTAGCGGGAGAGATACGCAGTATTTT.

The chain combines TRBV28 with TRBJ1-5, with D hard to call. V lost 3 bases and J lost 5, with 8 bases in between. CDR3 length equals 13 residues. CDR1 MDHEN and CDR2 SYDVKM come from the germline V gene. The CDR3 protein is CASSFSSHQPQHF. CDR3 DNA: TGTGCCAGCAGTTTTTCGTCACATCAGCCCCAGCATTTT.

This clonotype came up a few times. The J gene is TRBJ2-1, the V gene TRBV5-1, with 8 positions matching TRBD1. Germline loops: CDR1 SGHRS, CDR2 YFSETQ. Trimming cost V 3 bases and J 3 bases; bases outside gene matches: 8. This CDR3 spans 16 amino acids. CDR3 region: CASSSLGQGDYNEQFF. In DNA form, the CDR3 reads TGCGCCAGCAGCTCCCTAGGACAGGGTGACTACAATGAGCAGTTCTTC.

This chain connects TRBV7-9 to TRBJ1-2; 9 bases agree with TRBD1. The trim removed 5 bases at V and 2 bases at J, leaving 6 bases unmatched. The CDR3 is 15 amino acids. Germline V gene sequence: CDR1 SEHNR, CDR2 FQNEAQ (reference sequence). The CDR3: CASSPAGTGNYGYTF. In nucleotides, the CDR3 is TGTGCCAGCAGCCCGGCCGGGACAGGGAACTATGGCTACACCTTC.

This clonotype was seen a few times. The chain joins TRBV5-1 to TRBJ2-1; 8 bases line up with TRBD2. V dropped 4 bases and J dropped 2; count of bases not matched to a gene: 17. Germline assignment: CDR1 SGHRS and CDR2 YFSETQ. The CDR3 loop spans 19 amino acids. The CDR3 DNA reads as TGCGCCAGCAGCAGACAGCCGGGACTAGGGTCGTCTGCCTACAATGAGCAGTTCTTC. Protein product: CASSRQPGLGSSAYNEQFF.

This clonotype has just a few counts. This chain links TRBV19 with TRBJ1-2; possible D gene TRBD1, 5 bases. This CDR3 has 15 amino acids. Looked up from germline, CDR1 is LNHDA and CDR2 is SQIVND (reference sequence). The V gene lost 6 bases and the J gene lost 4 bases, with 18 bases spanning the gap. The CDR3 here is CASSPGVGMAYGYTF. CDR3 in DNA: TGTGCCAGTAGCCCGGGGGTCGGGATGGCCTATGGCTACACCTTC.

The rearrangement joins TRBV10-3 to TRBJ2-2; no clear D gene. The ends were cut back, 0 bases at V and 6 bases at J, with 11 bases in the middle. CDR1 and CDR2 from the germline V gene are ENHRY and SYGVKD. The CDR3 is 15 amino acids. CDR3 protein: CAISESVSRSGELFF. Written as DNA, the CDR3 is TGTGCCATCAGTGAGTCGGTATCGAGATCCGGGGAGCTGTTTTTT.

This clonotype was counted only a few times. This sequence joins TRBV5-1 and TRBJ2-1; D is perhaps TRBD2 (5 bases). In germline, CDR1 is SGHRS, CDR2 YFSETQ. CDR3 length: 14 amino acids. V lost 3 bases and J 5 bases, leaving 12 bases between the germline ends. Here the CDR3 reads CASSSTRPNNEQFF. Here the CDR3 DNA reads TGCGCCAGCAGCTCTACTAGGCCAAACAATGAGCAGTTCTTC.

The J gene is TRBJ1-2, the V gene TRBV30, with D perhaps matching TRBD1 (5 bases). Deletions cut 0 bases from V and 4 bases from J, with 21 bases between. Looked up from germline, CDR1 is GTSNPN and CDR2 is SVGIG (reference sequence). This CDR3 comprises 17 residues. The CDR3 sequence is CAWSVLAGPRAFYGYTF. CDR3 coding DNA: TGTGCCTGGAGTGTACTAGCGGGACCGCGGGCTTTCTATGGCTACACCTTC.

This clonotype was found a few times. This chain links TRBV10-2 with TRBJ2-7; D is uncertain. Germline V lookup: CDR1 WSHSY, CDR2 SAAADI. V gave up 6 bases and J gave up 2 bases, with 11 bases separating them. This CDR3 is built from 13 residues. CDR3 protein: CASRPGPTYEQYF. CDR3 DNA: TGCGCCAGCAGACCCGGGCCGACCTACGAGCAGTACTTC.

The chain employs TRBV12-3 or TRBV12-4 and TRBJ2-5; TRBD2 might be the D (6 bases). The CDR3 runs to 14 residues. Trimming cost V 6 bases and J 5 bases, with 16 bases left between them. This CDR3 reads CASSAKAGRETQYF. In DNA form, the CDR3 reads TGTGCCAGCAGCGCTAAGGCGGGACGGGAGACCCAGTACTTC.

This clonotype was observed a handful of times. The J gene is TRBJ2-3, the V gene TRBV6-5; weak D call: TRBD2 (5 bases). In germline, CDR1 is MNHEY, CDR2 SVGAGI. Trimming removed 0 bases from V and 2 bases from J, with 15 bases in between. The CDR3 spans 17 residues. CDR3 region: CASSYSGVRRHTDTQYF. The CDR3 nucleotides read TGTGCCAGCAGTTACTCGGGAGTTCGGAGACACACAGATACGCAGTATTTT.

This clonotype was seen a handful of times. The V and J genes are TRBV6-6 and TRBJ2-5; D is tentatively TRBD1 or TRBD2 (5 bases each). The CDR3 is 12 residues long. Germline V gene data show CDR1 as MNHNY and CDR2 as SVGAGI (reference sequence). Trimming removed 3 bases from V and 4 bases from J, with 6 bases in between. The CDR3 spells CASSYGTETQYF. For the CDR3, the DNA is TGTGCCAGCAGTTATGGGACAGAGACCCAGTACTTC.

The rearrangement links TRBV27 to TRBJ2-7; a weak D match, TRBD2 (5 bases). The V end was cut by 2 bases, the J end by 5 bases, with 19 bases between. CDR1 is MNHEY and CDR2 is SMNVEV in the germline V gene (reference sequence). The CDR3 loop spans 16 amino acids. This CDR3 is CASSLIRTLHPDEQYF. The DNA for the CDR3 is TGTGCCAGCAGTTTAATTCGGACTCTCCACCCAGACGAGCAGTACTTC.

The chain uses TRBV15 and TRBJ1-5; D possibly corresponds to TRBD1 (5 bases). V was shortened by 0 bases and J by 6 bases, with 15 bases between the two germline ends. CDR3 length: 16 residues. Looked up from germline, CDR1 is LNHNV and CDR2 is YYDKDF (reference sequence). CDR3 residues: CATSRDQGKGAQPQHF. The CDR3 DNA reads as TGTGCCACCAGCAGAGATCAGGGTAAAGGGGCTCAGCCCCAGCATTTT.